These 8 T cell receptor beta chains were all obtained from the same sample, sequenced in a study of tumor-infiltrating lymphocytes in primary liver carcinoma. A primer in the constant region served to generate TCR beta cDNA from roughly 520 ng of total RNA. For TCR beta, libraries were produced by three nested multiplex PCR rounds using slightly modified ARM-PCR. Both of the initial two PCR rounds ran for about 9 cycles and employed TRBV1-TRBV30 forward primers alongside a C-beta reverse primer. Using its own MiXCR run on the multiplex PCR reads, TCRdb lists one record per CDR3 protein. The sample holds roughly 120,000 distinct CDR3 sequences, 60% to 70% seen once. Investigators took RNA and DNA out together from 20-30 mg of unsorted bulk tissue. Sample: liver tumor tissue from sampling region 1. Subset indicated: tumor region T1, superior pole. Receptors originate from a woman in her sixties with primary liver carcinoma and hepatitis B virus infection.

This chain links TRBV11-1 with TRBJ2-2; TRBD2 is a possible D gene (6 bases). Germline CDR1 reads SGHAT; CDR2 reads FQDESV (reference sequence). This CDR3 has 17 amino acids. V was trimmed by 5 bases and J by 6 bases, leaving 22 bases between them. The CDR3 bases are TGTGCCAGCAGCCCAGGAAGACTAGTGAGTTTGGCCGGGGAGCTGTTTTTT. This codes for CASSPGRLVSLAGELFF. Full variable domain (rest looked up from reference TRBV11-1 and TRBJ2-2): EAEVAQSPRYKITEKSQAVAFWCDPISGHATLYWYRQILGQGPELLVQFQDESVVDDSQLPKDRFSAERLKGVDSTLKIQPAELGDSAMYLCASSPGRLVSLAGELFFGEGSRLTVL.

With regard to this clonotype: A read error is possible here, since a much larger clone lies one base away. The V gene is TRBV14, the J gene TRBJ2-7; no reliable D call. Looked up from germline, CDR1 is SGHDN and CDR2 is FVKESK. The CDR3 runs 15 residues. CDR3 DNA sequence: TGTGCCAGCAACCAAGATCCGGTCTCCTCCTACGAGCAGTACTTC. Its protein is CASNQDPVSSYEQYF.

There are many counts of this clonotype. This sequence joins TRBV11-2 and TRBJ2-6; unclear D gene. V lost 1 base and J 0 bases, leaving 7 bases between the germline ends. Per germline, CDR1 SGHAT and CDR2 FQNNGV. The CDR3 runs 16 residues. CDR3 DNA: TGTGCCAGCAGCTTAGGGGTTTTCTCTGGGGCCAACGTCCTGACTTTC. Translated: CASSLGVFSGANVLTF. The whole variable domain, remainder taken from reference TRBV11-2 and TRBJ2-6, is EAGVAQSPRYKIIEKRQSVAFWCNPISGHATLYWYQQILGQGPKLLIQFQNNGVVDDSQLPKDRFSAERLKGVDSTLKIQPAKLEDSAVYLCASSLGVFSGANVLTFGAGSRLTVL.

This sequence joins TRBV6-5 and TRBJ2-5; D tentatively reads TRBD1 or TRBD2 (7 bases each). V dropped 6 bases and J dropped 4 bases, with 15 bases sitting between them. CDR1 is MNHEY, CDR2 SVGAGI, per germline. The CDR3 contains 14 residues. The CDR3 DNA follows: TGTGCCAGCAGCCGAGGCAGGGGGGGAGAGACCCAGTACTTC. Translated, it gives CASSRGRGGETQYF.

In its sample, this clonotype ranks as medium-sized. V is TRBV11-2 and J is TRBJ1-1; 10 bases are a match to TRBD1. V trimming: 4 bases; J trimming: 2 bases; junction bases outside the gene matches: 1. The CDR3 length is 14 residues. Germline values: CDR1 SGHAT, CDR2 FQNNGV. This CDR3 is CASSWDRGNTEAFF. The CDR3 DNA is TGTGCCAGCAGCTGGGACAGGGGAAACACTGAAGCTTTCTTT. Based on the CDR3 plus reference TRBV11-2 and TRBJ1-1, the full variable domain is EAGVAQSPRYKIIEKRQSVAFWCNPISGHATLYWYQQILGQGPKLLIQFQNNGVVDDSQLPKDRFSAERLKGVDSTLKIQPAKLEDSAVYLCASSWDRGNTEAFFGQGTRLTVV.

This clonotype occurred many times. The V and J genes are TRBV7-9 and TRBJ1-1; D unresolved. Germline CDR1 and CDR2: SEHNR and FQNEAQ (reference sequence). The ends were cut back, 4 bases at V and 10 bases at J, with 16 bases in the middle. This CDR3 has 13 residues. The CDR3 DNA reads TGTGCCAGCAGCTCATCGGTCACCCCGGCAGCTTTCTTT. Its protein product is CASSSSVTPAAFF. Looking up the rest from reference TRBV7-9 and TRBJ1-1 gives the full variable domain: DTGVSQNPRHKITKRGQNVTFRCDPISEHNRLYWYRQTLGQGPEFLTYFQNEAQLEKSRLLSDRFSAERPKGSFSTLEIQRTEQGDSAMYLCASSSSVTPAAFFGQGTRLTVV.

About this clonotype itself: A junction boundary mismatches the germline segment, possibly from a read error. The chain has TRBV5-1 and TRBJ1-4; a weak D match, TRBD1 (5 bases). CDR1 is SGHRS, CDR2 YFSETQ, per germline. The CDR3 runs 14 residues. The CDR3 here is CTSSFPRAGEKLFF. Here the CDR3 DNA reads TGCACCAGCAGTTTTCCCAGGGCGGGTGAAAAACTGTTTTTT.

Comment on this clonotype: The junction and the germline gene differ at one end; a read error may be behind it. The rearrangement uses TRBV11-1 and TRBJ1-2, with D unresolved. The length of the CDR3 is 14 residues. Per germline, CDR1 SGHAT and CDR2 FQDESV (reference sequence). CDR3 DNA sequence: TGTGCCAGCAGCCCCGACGGGGAGGCCTATGGCCACACCTTC. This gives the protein CASSPDGEAYGHTF.